The sample holds a few counts of the clone carrying this T cell receptor (beta chain). What it binds is not known. This record comes from a study of CD8+ T cells in alopecia areata. Study context: Treatment of the treated patients consisted of oral tofacitinib, 5 to 10 mg twice daily.

The authors extracted RNA and reverse transcribed it into cDNA as the sequencing template. Produced via immunoSEQ multiplex PCR; TCRdb's table is partial and in-frame only. The table shows about 180,000 clones, with around 63% occurring only once. Findings and caveats of the study: An increase in clonality over normal scalp was evident in lesional scalp, especially alopecia totalis/universalis. Relative to mice, TCR sharing across patients was less clear, a difference possibly HLA-related.

There are 15 residues in the CDR3. The V and J ends lost 3 bases and 2 bases respectively, with 14 bases between them. The germline CDR1 and CDR2 sequences are MDHEN and SYDVKM. The sample in question was CD4+ T cells sorted from blood, obtained at week 0. This TCR came from a human donor with alopecia areata. J is TRBJ2-7 and V is TRBV28; perhaps TRBD1 as D (6 bases). CDR3: CASSFRGLLPYEQYF. The CDR3 region has the DNA TGTGCCAGCAGTTTCAGGGGCCTATTACCCTACGAGCAGTACTTC.